The present TCR beta chain was sequenced within a study of monozygotic twins with inflammatory bowel disease. Germline CDR1 reads MDHEN; CDR2 reads SYDVKM. The CDR3 consists of 15 residues. TCRdb reprocessed the 5' RACE reads; each CDR3 protein has one entry and no DNA is given. This sample carries under 150,000 distinct CDR3 sequences, with 2.4% going to the ten biggest clones. The clonotype originates from a human donor with ulcerative colitis or Crohn's disease, or a healthy co-twin of an affected twin (not recorded which). The V gene is TRBV28, the J gene TRBJ1-3; without DNA, the TCRdb call of TRBD1 cannot be checked. Sequences were obtained from blood. The CDR3 loop is CASSPARGGGNTIYF.